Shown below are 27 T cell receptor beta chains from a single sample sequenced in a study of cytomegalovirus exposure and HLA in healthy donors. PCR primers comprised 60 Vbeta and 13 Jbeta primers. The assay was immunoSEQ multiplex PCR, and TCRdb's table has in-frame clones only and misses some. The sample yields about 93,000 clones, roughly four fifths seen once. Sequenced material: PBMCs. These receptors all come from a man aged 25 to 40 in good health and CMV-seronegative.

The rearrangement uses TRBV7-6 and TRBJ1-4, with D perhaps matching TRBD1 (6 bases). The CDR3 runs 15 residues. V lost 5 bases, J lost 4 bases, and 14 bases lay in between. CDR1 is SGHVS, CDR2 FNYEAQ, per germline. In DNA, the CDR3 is TGTGCCAGCAGCACCTCGACAGGTGGTAATGAAAAACTGTTTTTT. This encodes CASSTSTGGNEKLFF.

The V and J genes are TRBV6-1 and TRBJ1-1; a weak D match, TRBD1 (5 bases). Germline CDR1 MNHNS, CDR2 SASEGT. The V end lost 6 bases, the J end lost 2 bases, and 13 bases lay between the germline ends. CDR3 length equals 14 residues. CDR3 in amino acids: CASRKTGGNTEAFF. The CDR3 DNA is TGTGCCAGCAGGAAAACGGGGGGTAACACTGAAGCTTTCTTT.

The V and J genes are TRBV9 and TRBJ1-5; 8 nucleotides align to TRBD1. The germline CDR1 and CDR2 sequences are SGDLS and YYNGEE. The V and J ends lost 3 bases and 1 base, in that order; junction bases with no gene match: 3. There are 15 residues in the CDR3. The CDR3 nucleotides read TGTGCCAGCAGCGGGACAGGGACCAGCAATCAGCCCCAGCATTTT. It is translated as CASSGTGTSNQPQHF.

This CDR3 is CASSLSKAYRDYGYTF. CDR3 sequence (DNA): TGTGCCAGCAGTTTATCGAAGGCTTACCGGGACTATGGCTACACCTTC. This rearrangement joins TRBV27 to TRBJ1-2; D gene ambiguous. Trimming removed 0 bases from V and 3 bases from J, with 14 bases in between. Germline CDR1 and CDR2: MNHEY and SMNVEV (reference sequence). The CDR3 sequence is 16 residues long.

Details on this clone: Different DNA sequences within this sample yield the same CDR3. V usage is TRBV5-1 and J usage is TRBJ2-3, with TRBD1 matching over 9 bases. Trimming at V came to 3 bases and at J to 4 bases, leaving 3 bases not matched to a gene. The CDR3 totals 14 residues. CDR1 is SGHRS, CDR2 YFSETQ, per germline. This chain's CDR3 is CASSSGQGPDTQYF. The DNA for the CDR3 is TGCGCCAGCAGCTCGGGACAGGGACCAGATACGCAGTATTTT.

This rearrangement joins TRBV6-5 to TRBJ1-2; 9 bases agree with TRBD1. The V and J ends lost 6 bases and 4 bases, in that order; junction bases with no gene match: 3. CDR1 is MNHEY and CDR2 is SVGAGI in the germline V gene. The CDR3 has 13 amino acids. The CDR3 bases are TGTGCCAGCAGGGGGACAGGGCTCTATGGCTACACCTTC. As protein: CASRGTGLYGYTF.

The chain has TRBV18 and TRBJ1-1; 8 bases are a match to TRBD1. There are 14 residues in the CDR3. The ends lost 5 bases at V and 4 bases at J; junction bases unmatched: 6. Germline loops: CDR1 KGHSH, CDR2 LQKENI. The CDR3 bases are TGTGCCAGCTCAGCCCGCAGGGGGCTCACTGAAGCTTTCTTT. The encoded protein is CASSARRGLTEAFF.

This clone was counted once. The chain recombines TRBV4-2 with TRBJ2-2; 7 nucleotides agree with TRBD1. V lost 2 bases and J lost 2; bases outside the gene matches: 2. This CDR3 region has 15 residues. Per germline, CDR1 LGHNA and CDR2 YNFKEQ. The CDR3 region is CASSQPGGNTGELFF. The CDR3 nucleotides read TGTGCCAGCAGCCAACCAGGGGGTAACACCGGGGAGCTGTTTTTT.

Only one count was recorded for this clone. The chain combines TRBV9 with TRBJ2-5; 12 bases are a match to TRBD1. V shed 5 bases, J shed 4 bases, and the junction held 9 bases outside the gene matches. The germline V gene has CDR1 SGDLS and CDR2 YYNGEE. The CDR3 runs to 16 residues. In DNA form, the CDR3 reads TGTGCCAGCAGTTTTTCGGGACAGGGGGCTCGAGAGACCCAGTACTTC. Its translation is CASSFSGQGARETQYF. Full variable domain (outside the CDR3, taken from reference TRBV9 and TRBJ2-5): DSGVTQTPKHLITATGQRVTLRCSPRSGDLSVYWYQQSLDQGLQFLIQYYNGEERAKGNILERFSAQQFPDLHSELNLSSLELGDSALYFCASSFSGQGARETQYFGPGTRLLVL.

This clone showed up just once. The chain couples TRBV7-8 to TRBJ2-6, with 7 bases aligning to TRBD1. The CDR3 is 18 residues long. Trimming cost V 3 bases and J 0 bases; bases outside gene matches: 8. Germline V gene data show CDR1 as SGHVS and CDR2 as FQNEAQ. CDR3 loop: CASSFSPGQFSGANVLTF. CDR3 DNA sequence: TGTGCCAGCAGCTTTTCTCCGGGACAGTTCTCTGGGGCCAACGTCCTGACTTTC.

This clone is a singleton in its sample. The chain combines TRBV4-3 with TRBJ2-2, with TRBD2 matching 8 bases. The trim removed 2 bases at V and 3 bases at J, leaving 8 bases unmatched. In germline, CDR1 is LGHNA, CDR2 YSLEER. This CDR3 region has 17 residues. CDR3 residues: CASSQNGLAGHTGELFF. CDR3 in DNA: TGCGCCAGCAGCCAAAATGGTCTAGCGGGTCACACCGGGGAGCTGTTTTTT.

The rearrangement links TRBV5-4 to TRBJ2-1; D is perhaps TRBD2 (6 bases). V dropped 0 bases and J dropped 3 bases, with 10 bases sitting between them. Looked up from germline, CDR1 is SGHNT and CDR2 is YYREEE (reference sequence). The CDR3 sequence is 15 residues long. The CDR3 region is CASSLVLRDYNEQFF. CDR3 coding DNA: TGTGCCAGCAGCTTGGTTTTGCGGGACTACAATGAGCAGTTCTTC.

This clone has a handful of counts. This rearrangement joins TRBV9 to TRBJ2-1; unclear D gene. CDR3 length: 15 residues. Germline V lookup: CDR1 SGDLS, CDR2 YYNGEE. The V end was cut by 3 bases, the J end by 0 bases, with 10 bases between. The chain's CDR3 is CASSDFRSSYNEQFF. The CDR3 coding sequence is TGTGCCAGCAGCGACTTCCGGTCCTCCTACAATGAGCAGTTCTTC.

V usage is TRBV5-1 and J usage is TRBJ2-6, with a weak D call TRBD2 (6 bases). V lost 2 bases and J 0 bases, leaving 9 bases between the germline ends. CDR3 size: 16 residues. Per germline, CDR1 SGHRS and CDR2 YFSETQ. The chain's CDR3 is CASSFAGGSGANVLTF. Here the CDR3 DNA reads TGCGCCAGCAGCTTCGCCGGGGGCTCTGGGGCCAACGTCCTGACTTTC.

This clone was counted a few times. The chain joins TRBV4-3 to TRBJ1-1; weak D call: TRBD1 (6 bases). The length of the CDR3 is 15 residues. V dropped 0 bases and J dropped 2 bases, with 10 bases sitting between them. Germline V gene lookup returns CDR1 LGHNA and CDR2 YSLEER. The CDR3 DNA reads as TGCGCCAGCAGCCAAGATCAGGGGATAAACACTGAAGCTTTCTTT. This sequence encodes CASSQDQGINTEAFF.

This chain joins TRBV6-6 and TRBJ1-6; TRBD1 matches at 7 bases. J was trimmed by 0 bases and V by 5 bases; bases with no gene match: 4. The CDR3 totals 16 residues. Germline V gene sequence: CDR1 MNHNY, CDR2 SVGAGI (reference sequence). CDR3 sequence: CASSPRTGSYNSPLHF. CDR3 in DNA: TGTGCCAGCAGTCCCCGGACAGGCTCCTATAATTCACCCCTCCACTTT.

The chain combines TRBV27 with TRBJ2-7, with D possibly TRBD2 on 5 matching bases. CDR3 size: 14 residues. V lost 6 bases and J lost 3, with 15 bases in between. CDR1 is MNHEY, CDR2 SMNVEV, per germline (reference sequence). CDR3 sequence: CASSPSGRYYEQYV. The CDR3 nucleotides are TGTGCCAGCAGCCCCAGCGGCAGGTACTACGAGCAGTACGTC.

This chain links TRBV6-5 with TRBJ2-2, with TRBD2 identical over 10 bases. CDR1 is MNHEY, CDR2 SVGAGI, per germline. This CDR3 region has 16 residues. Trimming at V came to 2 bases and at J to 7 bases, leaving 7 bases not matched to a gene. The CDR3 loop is CASSYEGTSVGGELFF. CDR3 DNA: TGTGCCAGCAGTTACGAAGGGACTAGCGTTGGCGGGGAGCTGTTTTTT.

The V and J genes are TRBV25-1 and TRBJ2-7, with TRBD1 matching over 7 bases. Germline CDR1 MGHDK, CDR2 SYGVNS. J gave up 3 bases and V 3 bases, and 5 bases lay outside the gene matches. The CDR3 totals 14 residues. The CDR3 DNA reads TGTGCCAGCAGTGACCGACAGGGCCGCTACGAGCAGTACTTC. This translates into CASSDRQGRYEQYF.

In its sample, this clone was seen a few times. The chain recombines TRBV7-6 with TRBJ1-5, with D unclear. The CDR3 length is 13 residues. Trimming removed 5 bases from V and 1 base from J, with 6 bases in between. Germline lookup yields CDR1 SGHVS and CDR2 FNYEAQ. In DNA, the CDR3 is TGTGCCAGCAGCATAAAAAGCAATCAGCCCCAGCATTTT. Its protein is CASSIKSNQPQHF.

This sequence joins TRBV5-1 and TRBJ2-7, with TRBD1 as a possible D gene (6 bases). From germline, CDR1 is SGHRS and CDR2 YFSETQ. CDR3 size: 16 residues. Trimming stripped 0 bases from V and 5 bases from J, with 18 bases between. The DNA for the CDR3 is TGCGCCAGCAGCTTGGGGAGCAGGGGCCCTGCCGACGAGCAGTACTTC. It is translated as CASSLGSRGPADEQYF.

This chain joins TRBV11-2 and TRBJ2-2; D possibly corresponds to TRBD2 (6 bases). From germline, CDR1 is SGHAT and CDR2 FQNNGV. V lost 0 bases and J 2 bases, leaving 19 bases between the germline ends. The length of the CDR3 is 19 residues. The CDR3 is CASSLDLLSLSGNTGELFF. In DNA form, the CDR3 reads TGTGCCAGCAGCTTAGATCTGCTCTCTCTTAGCGGAAACACCGGGGAGCTGTTTTTT.

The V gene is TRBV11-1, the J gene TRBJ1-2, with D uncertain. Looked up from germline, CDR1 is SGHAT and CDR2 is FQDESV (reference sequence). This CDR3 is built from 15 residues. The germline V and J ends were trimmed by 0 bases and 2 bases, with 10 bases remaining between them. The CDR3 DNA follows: TGTGCCAGCAGCTTAGCGGGCAGGCCAAACTATGGCTACACCTTC. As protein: CASSLAGRPNYGYTF.

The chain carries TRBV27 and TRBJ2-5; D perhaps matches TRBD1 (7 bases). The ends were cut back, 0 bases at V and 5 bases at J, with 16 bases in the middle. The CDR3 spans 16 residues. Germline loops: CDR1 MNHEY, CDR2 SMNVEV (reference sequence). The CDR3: CASSLSTGRQIETQYF. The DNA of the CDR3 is TGTGCCAGCAGTTTATCGACAGGGAGGCAGATTGAGACCCAGTACTTC.

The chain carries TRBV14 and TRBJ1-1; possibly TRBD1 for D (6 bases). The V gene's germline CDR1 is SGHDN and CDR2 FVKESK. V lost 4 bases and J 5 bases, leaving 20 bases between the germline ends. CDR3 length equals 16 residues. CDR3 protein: CASSPSVGRGKTEAFF. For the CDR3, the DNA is TGTGCCAGCAGCCCTAGTGTCGGCAGGGGTAAGACTGAAGCTTTCTTT.

CDR3 in amino acids: CASSPSGGLYNEQFF. Written as DNA, the CDR3 is TGCGCCAGCAGCCCTAGCGGGGGCCTGTACAATGAGCAGTTCTTC. The chain joins TRBV5-1 to TRBJ2-1, with TRBD2 matching over 10 bases. CDR1 and CDR2 from the germline V gene are SGHRS and YFSETQ. The CDR3 is made up of 15 amino acids. Losses at the gene ends were 4 bases for V and 4 bases for J; bases not matched to a gene: 5.

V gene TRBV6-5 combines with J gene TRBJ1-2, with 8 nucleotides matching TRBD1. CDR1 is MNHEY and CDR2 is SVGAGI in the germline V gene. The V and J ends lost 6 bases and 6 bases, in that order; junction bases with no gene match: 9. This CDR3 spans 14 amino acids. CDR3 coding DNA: TGTGCCAGCAGCAGGACCGGGACAGGCCATGGCTACACCTTC. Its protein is CASSRTGTGHGYTF.